The following is a T cell receptor beta chain sequence with its context. Participants, roughly 18 to 100 years old, spanned around 26 US areas. All recovered Cohort 3 donors got two negative PCRs, got clearance, or saw symptom resolution. This sample is part of a study of blood T cell repertoires in COVID-19. The overall study: Samples taken during acute and convalescent COVID-19 were collected in the United States, Italy and Spain.

As processed by the authors: Reference gene primer amplification gave estimated nucleated cell counts. TCRdb's copy holds only in-frame clones and misses some; the assay was immunoSEQ multiplex PCR. That table furnishes V, J and clone size, whereas the DNA furnished D and trimming. The sample has some 320,000 clones; 75% to 90% are singletons. The V gene lost 5 bases and the J gene lost 6 bases, with 21 bases spanning the gap. Germline assignment: CDR1 MDHEN and CDR2 SYDVKM. This CDR3 spans 16 amino acids. The chain combines TRBV28 with TRBJ2-3; possible D gene TRBD2, 6 bases. The TCR comes from a man between 60 and 75 years old who had recovered from COVID-19. Sequenced input: PBMCs or T cells enriched from blood (not recorded which). The CDR3, as DNA: TGTGCCAGCAGTCCGGATGGGACTGGAACATCGGATACGCAGTATTTT. Translating gives CASSPDGTGTSDTQYF.